The rows below give T cell receptor beta chains drawn from one sample of a study of cytomegalovirus exposure and HLA in healthy donors. Data came from immunoSEQ multiplex PCR; TCRdb stores just in-frame clones and leaves some out. The table records roughly 100,000 clones, approximately 77% of them present only once. Sequenced: PBMCs. The receptor source for this set is a woman between 40 and 55 years old in good health and CMV-seronegative. Both conserved end residues are part of each CDR3. The D gene is left open where the match is weak. The size field is filled for only some rows; it gives once, few, many or a size class.

TRBD1 | TRBJ1-2 | TRBV28 | - | TGTGCCAGCAGTTTCCAGGGGGCGCGGGGCTACACCTTC | CASSFQGARGYTF
- | TRBJ2-2 | TRBV4-1 | - | TGCGCCAGCAGCCAAGGAGTCCTGATCAAGACCGGGGAGCTGTTTTTT | CASSQGVLIKTGELFF
TRBD1 | TRBJ1-2 | TRBV11-2 | - | TGTGCCAGCATCCCGAACCGGGACAGGGTTGTAAAAGGCTACACCTTC | CASIPNRDRVVKGYTF
TRBD2 | TRBJ2-3 | TRBV4-2 | - | TGTGCCAGCAGCCAAGTTTCTAGCGGGGGAACTAGCACAGATACGCAGTATTTT | CASSQVSSGGTSTDTQYF
- | TRBJ1-3 | TRBV7-9 | - | TGTGCCAGCAGCTTACCCGCGCTGACAGGCCCTGGAAACACCATATATTTT | CASSLPALTGPGNTIYF
TRBD1 | TRBJ2-3 | TRBV11-1 | - | TGTGCCAGCAGCTTAGGGGGACAGGAGTCGCAGTATTTT | CASSLGGQESQYF
- | TRBJ1-5 | TRBV19 | - | TGTGCCAGTACCTATGGGGGGGCCGGACAGCCCCAGCATTTT | CASTYGGAGQPQHF
- | TRBJ1-3 | TRBV7-8 | - | TGTGCCAGCAGCTTCGACAGGCTTGGGAACACCATATATTTT | CASSFDRLGNTIYF
- | TRBJ1-1 | TRBV6-6 | few | TGTGCCAGCAGTTACGACCCAGGGGCGTGGAACACTGAAGCTTTCTTT | CASSYDPGAWNTEAFF
- | TRBJ1-1 | TRBV6-1 | once | TGTGCCAGCAGTGAACTGCGGGTAGGAGGGCTGTTCACTGAAGCTTTCTTT | CASSELRVGGLFTEAFF
- | TRBJ1-1 | TRBV2 | - | TGTGCCAGCAGTGAGAGGGCGCCTAGTGGCACTGAAGCTTTCTTT | CASSERAPSGTEAFF
TRBD1 | TRBJ1-1 | TRBV9 | - | TGTGCCAGCAGCCAGGGGGTCAGGGAAGAAACTGAAGCTTTCTTT | CASSQGVREETEAFF
TRBD2 | TRBJ2-3 | TRBV18 | once | TGTGCCAGCTCACCCCGAGGAGCGGGGGGGCCAGATACGCAGTATTTT | CASSPRGAGGPDTQYF
TRBD1 | TRBJ1-1 | TRBV15 | - | TGTGCCACCAGCAGAGATGGACAGGAGGGGACTGAAGCTTTCTTT | CATSRDGQEGTEAFF
- | TRBJ1-1 | TRBV4-3 | - | TGCGCCACCCGAATGACAAGCGGCACTGAAGCTTTCTTT | CATRMTSGTEAFF
- | TRBJ1-1 | TRBV6-5 | once | TGTGCCGTCGGTACGGTGAACACTGAAGCTTTCTTT | CAVGTVNTEAFF
- | TRBJ1-1 | TRBV2 | - | TGTGCCAGCAGCCGAGGGGAGGGGGACACTGAAGCTTTCTTT | CASSRGEGDTEAFF
- | TRBJ1-4 | TRBV5-1 | few | TGCGCCAGCAGCTTGGACCCGAGTATGGAAAAACTGTTTTTT | CASSLDPSMEKLFF
TRBD1 | TRBJ2-3 | TRBV7-6 | - | TGTGCCAGCAGTTTTCAAGCTCCCGGGACAGGGGGGGGCACAGATACGCAGTATTTT | CASSFQAPGTGGGTDTQYF
TRBD2 | TRBJ2-3 | TRBV29-1 | - | TGCAGCGTTGACTCTTGGGCTAGCGGGGTTGGAGATACGCAGTATTTT | CSVDSWASGVGDTQYF
TRBD1 | TRBJ1-1 | TRBV11-2 | - | TGTGCCAGCAGCTCCTCCGGGGACAGAAACACTGAAGCTTTCTTT | CASSSSGDRNTEAFF
- | TRBJ1-6 | TRBV12-5 | - | TGTGCTAGTGGTTTAGACAGCCCTTCACCCCTCCACTTT | CASGLDSPSPLHF
TRBD1 | TRBJ1-2 | TRBV25-1 | - | TGTGCCAGCAGTGAAGCGGTGTGGGGACAGGGGCGCTACACCTTC | CASSEAVWGQGRYTF
- | TRBJ1-2 | TRBV4-2 | - | TGTGCCAGCAGCCCGGGGGAACAGACTACTTATGGCTACACCTTC | CASSPGEQTTYGYTF
- | TRBJ2-3 | TRBV5-4 | - | TGTGCCAGCAGCATCGACCGGGCAGATACGCAGTATTTT | CASSIDRADTQYF
- | TRBJ2-5 | TRBV27 | - | TGTGCCAGCAGAAAAATCCCGAGGAGGGACCAAGAGACCCAGTACTTC | CASRKIPRRDQETQYF
- | TRBJ2-7 | TRBV6-1 | - | TGTGCCAGCAGTGTAAAGCCGGGGGATACCTACGAGCAGTACTTC | CASSVKPGDTYEQYF
- | TRBJ2-5 | TRBV5-1 | - | TGCGCCAGCAGGGAGGGAATGTGGCCCGGGGAGACCCAGTACTTC | CASREGMWPGETQYF
TRBD1 | TRBJ1-5 | TRBV7-6 | - | TGTGCCAGCAGCTTAAGGGGACAGGGGGCGCGAGGCAATCAGCCCCAGCATTTT | CASSLRGQGARGNQPQHF
TRBD1 | TRBJ2-3 | TRBV5-1 | - | TGCGCCAGCAGCCTCCCGGGGACAGCGGATACGCAGTATTTT | CASSLPGTADTQYF
- | TRBJ2-7 | TRBV19 | few | TGTGCCACCAAAGGTGGGGACATCTTCTACGAGCAGTACTTC | CATKGGDIFYEQYF
TRBD1 | TRBJ2-4 | TRBV19 | - | TGTGCCAGTAGTTCTCAGGACAGGGGATGGGGTGTCACCATTCAGTACTTC | CASSSQDRGWGVTIQYF
- | TRBJ2-5 | TRBV7-9 | - | TGTGCCAGCAGCCCCAGGGGTCCAGAGACCCAGTACTTC | CASSPRGPETQYF
TRBD1 | TRBJ1-1 | TRBV2 | - | TGTGCCAGCAGTGAAGCGGACAGGGGCGAGAACACTGAAGCTTTCTTT | CASSEADRGENTEAFF
- | TRBJ2-1 | TRBV5-8 | - | TGTGCCAGCGGTACAGAGAGGGTCGTGCATGAGCAGTTCTTC | CASGTERVVHEQFF
TRBD1 | TRBJ1-1 | TRBV5-1 | - | TGCGCCAGCAGCCGATTGGCAGGGGGACGTCGAGACACTGAAGCTTTCTTT | CASSRLAGGRRDTEAFF
TRBD2 | TRBJ2-7 | TRBV10-1 | - | TGCGCCAGCAGTTCTAGCGGGGGACGATACTACGAGCAGTACTTC | CASSSSGGRYYEQYF
- | TRBJ1-5 | TRBV27 | - | TGTGCCAGCAGACCAGGCGGCAATCAGCCCCAGCATTTT | CASRPGGNQPQHF
- | TRBJ1-1 | TRBV7-9 | few | TGTGCCAGCAGCTTAGGCCAGACCTCCAGGCAAGCTTTCTTT | CASSLGQTSRQAFF
- | TRBJ1-1 | TRBV13 | - | TGTGCCAGCAGCTTAGGTCGGAGGGTGAACACTGAAGCTTTCTTT | CASSLGRRVNTEAFF
- | TRBJ1-1 | TRBV21-1 | - | TGTGCCAGCAGCAAAGCCTGGAGCAGGGTTGAAGCTTTCTTT | CASSKAWSRVEAFF
- | TRBJ1-1 | TRBV7-9 | - | TGTGCCAGCAGCTTTTTGTCAGGTACATACGCTGAAGCTTTCTTT | CASSFLSGTYAEAFF
TRBD1 | TRBJ1-2 | TRBV4-3 | - | TGCGCCAGCAGCCCAAGACAGGGGATAAACTATGGCTACACCTTC | CASSPRQGINYGYTF
- | TRBJ2-5 | TRBV9 | - | TGTGCCAGCAGCGAGGGGGTTAAAGAGACCCAGTACTTC | CASSEGVKETQYF
- | TRBJ1-2 | TRBV18 | few | TGTGCCCGCTCTCCACGCAGCTATGGCTACACCTTC | CARSPRSYGYTF
- | TRBJ2-2 | TRBV19 | - | TGTGCCAGTAGTCCGATCGGGAACGGGGAGCTGTTTTTT | CASSPIGNGELFF
TRBD1 | TRBJ2-1 | TRBV7-9 | once | TGTGCCAGCAGCTCACCCGGGACAGATAACAATGAGCAGTTCTTC | CASSSPGTDNNEQFF
- | TRBJ1-3 | TRBV27 | - | TGTGCCAGCAGTATCACACGCTCTGGAAACACCATATATTTT | CASSITRSGNTIYF
TRBD1 | TRBJ1-1 | TRBV5-6 | - | TGTGCCAGCAGCTTGGATGCGACAGGGTTATCGCGGGCTTTCTTT | CASSLDATGLSRAFF
- | TRBJ2-5 | TRBV7-3 | few | TGTGCCAGCAGCCTGGGCCTCGCGGGGACCCAGTACTTC | CASSLGLAGTQYF
TRBD2 | TRBJ2-3 | TRBV7-9 | - | TGTGCCAGCAGCTCTTCCGGGAGGGGGTTGGCAGATACGCAGTATTTT | CASSSSGRGLADTQYF
TRBD1 | TRBJ1-5 | TRBV27 | - | TGTGCCAGCAGTTTAGGGACAGGGATTCATCAGCCCCAGCATTTT | CASSLGTGIHQPQHF
- | TRBJ1-1 | TRBV20-1 | - | TGCAGTGCTAGATCGTTCGCTGAAGCTTTCTTT | CSARSFAEAFF
- | TRBJ1-1 | TRBV27 | - | TGTGCCAGCAGTTTACCAGGGAACACTGAAGCTTTCTTT | CASSLPGNTEAFF
TRBD1 | TRBJ1-6 | TRBV30 | - | TGTGCCTGGGAGGGACAGGGGACAACACCCCTCCACTTT | CAWEGQGTTPLHF